Listed here are 21 T cell receptor beta chains from one sample, sequenced in a study of cytomegalovirus exposure and HLA in healthy donors. Some clones are missing from TCRdb's copy, which holds only in-frame ones; the method was immunoSEQ multiplex PCR. Here the sample spans about 110,000 clones, over 75% being singletons. Sample: PBMCs. The receptors were sampled from a woman aged 25 to 39 in good health and CMV-seropositive.

This sequence joins TRBV27 and TRBJ2-1, with D maybe TRBD2 (6 bases). The CDR3 contains 14 residues. The V end lost 2 bases, the J end lost 4 bases, and 9 bases lay between the germline ends. The germline V gene encodes CDR1 MNHEY and CDR2 SMNVEV (reference sequence). The CDR3 is CASSLRAGYNEQFF. The CDR3 coding sequence is TGTGCCAGCAGTTTACGGGCGGGATACAATGAGCAGTTCTTC.

The rearrangement uses TRBV6-6 and TRBJ2-7; TRBD2 matches 9 bases. The CDR3 has 15 residues. Trimming removed 6 bases from V and 0 bases from J; junction bases left unmatched: 6. Per germline, CDR1 MNHNY and CDR2 SVGAGI (reference sequence). This CDR3 is CASSLDSGSSYEQYF. The CDR3 region has the DNA TGTGCCAGCAGCCTCGATAGCGGGAGCTCCTACGAGCAGTACTTC.

DNA for the CDR3: TGCGCCAGCAGCTTGAGGAGGGGATCCTACGAGCAGTACTTC. Translating gives CASSLRRGSYEQYF. J is TRBJ2-7 and V is TRBV5-1; D may be TRBD2 (6 bases). V lost 1 base and J lost 1, with 9 bases in between. There are 14 residues in the CDR3. Germline assignment: CDR1 SGHRS and CDR2 YFSETQ. Drawing the rest from reference TRBV5-1 and TRBJ2-7, the complete variable domain is KAGVTQTPRYLIKTRGQQVTLSCSPISGHRSVSWYQQTPGQGLQFLFEYFSETQRNKGNFPGRFSGRQFSNSRSEMNVSTLELGDSALYLCASSLRRGSYEQYFGPGTRLTVT.

This clone was counted a few times. The CDR3 protein is CASSFRSGSGELFF. Written as DNA, the CDR3 is TGTGCCAGCAGTTTTAGGTCCGGGTCCGGGGAGCTGTTTTTT. The chain employs TRBV28 and TRBJ2-2, with D hard to call. CDR3 size: 14 residues. The V gene lost 3 bases and the J gene lost 6 bases, with 11 bases spanning the gap. Germline V gene lookup returns CDR1 MDHEN and CDR2 SYDVKM.

The gene calls are TRBV4-3 and TRBJ2-5, with 16 bases that match TRBD2. Germline CDR1 and CDR2: LGHNA and YSLEER. V shed 4 bases and J 5 bases; nucleotides not matched to a gene: 7. The CDR3 has 17 amino acids. The CDR3 DNA reads TGCGCCAGCAGCCGCGGGACTAGCGGGGGGGCCGAGGAGACCCAGTACTTC. Translated, it gives CASSRGTSGGAEETQYF.

This clone has a single count. CDR3 nucleotide sequence: TGTGCCACCAGCAGAGATACGGAAGCGGGACCGGGGAGAAACATTCAGTACTTC. Translation gives CATSRDTEAGPGRNIQYF. The chain recombines TRBV15 with TRBJ2-4, with TRBD2 identical over 7 bases. CDR1 is LNHNV and CDR2 is YYDKDF in the germline V gene (reference sequence). The V gene end was trimmed by 0 bases and the J gene end by 6 bases; junction bases not matched to a gene: 14. The CDR3 covers 18 residues.

This chain connects TRBV2 to TRBJ2-7, with 9 bases aligning to TRBD1. V dropped 6 bases and J dropped 3; count of bases not matched to a gene: 3. CDR3 size: 13 residues. CDR1 and CDR2 (germline): SNHLY, FYNNEI. CDR3 protein: CASRRDRDYEQYF. The CDR3 coding sequence is TGTGCCAGCAGGAGGGACAGGGACTACGAGCAGTACTTC.

The V and J genes are TRBV4-3 and TRBJ2-2; a weak D match, TRBD2 (5 bases). The CDR3 loop spans 17 amino acids. V shed 0 bases and J shed 1 base, with 12 bases lying between them. Germline-derived CDR1 and CDR2 are LGHNA and YSLEER. This CDR3 reads CASSQDRSGLNTGELFF. The DNA for the CDR3 is TGCGCCAGCAGCCAAGATAGAAGCGGATTGAACACCGGGGAGCTGTTTTTT.

This chain connects TRBV11-1 to TRBJ2-1; 12 positions agree with TRBD2. CDR3 size: 17 residues. V dropped 1 base and J dropped 7; count of bases not matched to a gene: 8. Germline CDR1 SGHAT, CDR2 FQDESV (reference sequence). This CDR3 is CASSLDSPSGRENEQFF. The DNA of the CDR3 is TGTGCCAGCAGCTTAGACTCCCCTAGCGGGAGGGAAAATGAGCAGTTCTTC.

This chain uses TRBV5-4 with TRBJ2-5; TRBD2 matches at 7 bases. CDR1 SGHNT and CDR2 YYREEE come from the germline V gene (reference sequence). V was clipped by 4 bases and J by 5 bases; unmatched bases: 8. The CDR3 length is 14 residues. CDR3 sequence reads: CASSPGLVGETQYF. CDR3 nucleotide sequence: TGTGCCAGCAGCCCAGGACTAGTTGGGGAGACCCAGTACTTC.

This chain links TRBV13 with TRBJ2-3; D not certain. The CDR3 runs to 13 residues. The V and J ends lost 4 bases and 1 base respectively, with 6 bases between them. Germline V lookup: CDR1 PRHDT, CDR2 FYEKMQ (reference sequence). CDR3 amino acids: CASSSTGTDTQYF. Written as DNA, the CDR3 is TGTGCCAGCAGCTCCACGGGCACAGATACGCAGTATTTT.

This sequence joins TRBV6-4 and TRBJ2-3; D is undetermined. CDR1 and CDR2 from the germline V gene are MRHNA and SNTAGT. Trimming cost V 3 bases and J 6 bases, with 10 bases left between them. The length of the CDR3 is 13 residues. CDR3 DNA: TGTGCCAGCAGTGAGAAGACACACGATACGCAGTATTTT. It specifies CASSEKTHDTQYF.

CDR3 in amino acids: CASSKLAGAGNEQFF. The CDR3 DNA follows: TGTGCCAGCAGCAAATTAGCGGGAGCCGGTAATGAGCAGTTCTTC. The chain carries TRBV21-1 and TRBJ2-1; no check of the table's D call, TRBD2, against the DNA was made. TRBV21-1 is marked as a pseudogene. The CDR3 length is 15 residues.

This chain joins TRBV7-9 and TRBJ2-1, with TRBD2 matching over 12 bases. The CDR3 spans 16 residues. Trimming at V came to 4 bases and at J to 8 bases, leaving 9 bases not matched to a gene. Per the germline V gene, CDR1 is SEHNR and CDR2 is FQNEAQ (reference sequence). The CDR3 nucleotides are TGTGCCAGCAGCTCGGGACTAGCGGGCGTTAGAGATGAGCAGTTCTTC. Amino acids: CASSSGLAGVRDEQFF.

The chain uses TRBV11-2 and TRBJ2-2; TRBD2 agrees at 13 bases. Germline trimming cut 4 bases from V and 3 bases from J; bases unmatched to any gene: 11. This CDR3 spans 19 amino acids. Germline V CDR1 and CDR2: SGHAT, FQNNGV. The CDR3 coding sequence is TGTGCCAGCAGCTCATTAAGGACTAGCGGGGGCTCCTACACCGGGGAGCTGTTTTTT. It codes for CASSSLRTSGGSYTGELFF.

This chain links TRBV7-6 with TRBJ2-3; a possible D gene is TRBD1 (5 bases). V gave up 1 base and J gave up 4 bases, with 9 bases separating them. CDR3 size: 14 residues. CDR1 is SGHVS, CDR2 FNYEAQ, per germline. In nucleotides, the CDR3 is TGTGCCAGCAGCTTAGGGCCAGGGCCAGATACGCAGTATTTT. It specifies CASSLGPGPDTQYF.

This chain joins TRBV7-7 and TRBJ2-7; TRBD2 aligns across 14 bases. CDR1 is SSHAT and CDR2 is FNYEAQ in the germline V gene (reference sequence). The CDR3 spans 17 residues. The J segment lost 5 bases and the V segment lost 5 bases, leaving 11 bases of the junction unmatched. The chain's CDR3 is CASSHKSGTSGSHEQYF. CDR3 sequence (DNA): TGTGCCAGCAGCCACAAATCAGGGACTAGCGGGAGTCACGAGCAGTACTTC.

CDR3 amino acids: CASSVGSGLNTGELFF. CDR3 bases: TGTGCCAGCAGCGTAGGTAGCGGCCTTAACACCGGGGAGCTGTTTTTT. The genes are TRBV9 and TRBJ2-2; D may be TRBD2 (6 bases). The CDR3 length is 16 residues. Germline V gives CDR1 SGDLS, CDR2 YYNGEE. V lost 0 bases and J 2 bases, leaving 11 bases between the germline ends.

The chain carries TRBV5-6 and TRBJ2-1, with D possibly matching TRBD1 (6 bases). The CDR3 totals 15 residues. The germline V gene has CDR1 SGHDT and CDR2 YYEEEE. V was shortened by 4 bases and J by 5 bases, with 16 bases between the two germline ends. CDR3: CASSVGSGANNEQFF. The CDR3 nucleotides are TGTGCCAGCAGCGTGGGGTCAGGGGCGAACAATGAGCAGTTCTTC.

This chain uses TRBV30 with TRBJ1-3; D is uncertain. This CDR3 is 13 amino acids long. Trimming removed 1 base at V and 3 bases at J, with 7 bases between. Germline CDR1 GTSNPN, CDR2 SVGIG (reference sequence). The CDR3 bases are TGTGCCTGGAGTGGGCTGCATGGAAACACCATATATTTT. Translating it yields CAWSGLHGNTIYF. Looking up the rest from reference TRBV30 and TRBJ1-3 gives the full variable domain: SQTIHQWPATLVQPVGSPLSLECTVEGTSNPNLYWYRQAAGRGLQLLFYSVGIGQISSEVPQNLSASRPQDRQFILSSKKLLLSDSGFYLCAWSGLHGNTIYFGEGSWLTVV.

CDR3 protein: CASSPTGGCTEAFF. CDR3 DNA: TGTGCCAGCAGCCCCACAGGGGGCTGCACTGAAGCTTTCTTT. This chain joins TRBV7-3 and TRBJ1-1; 9 nucleotides agree with TRBD1. The CDR3 has 14 residues. Germline-derived CDR1 and CDR2 are SGHTA and FQGTGA. V shed 5 bases and J 4 bases; nucleotides not matched to a gene: 5.